The following is a T cell receptor beta chain sequence with its context. The antigen it recognizes is unknown. No much larger clonotype is one base removed from it; base qualities were not supplied. This sample stems from a study of blood T cell repertoires in COVID-19 (dated by TCRdb to the early 2020s). Some background on the complete study: Collaborator samples came from the United States, Italy and Spain and covered acute and convalescent phases of COVID-19. HLA class I and class II types, where available, came from metadata supplied by the sample provider rather than from assay-based typing. A de-identified subject ID, COVID-19 status, age in years and sex were almost always included in the sample metadata. The samples were drawn from the first 160 participants of the ongoing ImmuneRACE study and from roughly 1,300 subjects provided by 6 global collaborators. A freely available public database, intended as a resource for researchers studying the immune response to SARS-CoV-2, is where the repertoires were released. The material from the prospective study consisted of cDNA or gDNA derived from T cells, B-cell-depleted T cells, or PBMCs. Deeply sampled blood TCRbeta repertoires from subjects exposed to, actively infected with, or recovered from COVID-19 were included in the dataset. The paper's findings and limits, for the study overall: The amount of clinical and demographic metadata varied by source and participant and was provided uncurated.

Collaborating institutions collected whole blood in K2EDTA tubes following their own protocols. For TCRbeta analysis, collaborators shipped samples as frozen whole blood, isolated PBMCs, or DNA extracted from either of those sample types. The germline V gene encodes CDR1 SGHTA and CDR2 FQGNSA. The CDR3 starts with the cysteine, ends with the phenylalanine, and has 18 residues. The only DNA kept is the CDR3, 54 bases in frame from the first base. At the junction V is shortened by 1 base and J by 0 bases, with 16 bases in between. The immunoSEQ Assay, a bias-controlled multiplex PCR, was used to amplify TCRbeta CDR3 regions from genomic DNA. The authors processed their data as follows. Within the assay, amplification of reference gene primers was used to estimate how many nucleated cells each sample contained. To quantify the absolute abundance of each unique TCRbeta CDR3 rearrangement, sequence reads were collapsed and filtered. For each sample, productive Simpson clonality was calculated by taking the square root of Simpson's diversity index across productive rearrangements. TCRdb stores this immuneACCESS table with in-frame sequences only. Part of the clones is absent; in the studies checked, under half of the shortfall reflects unresolved V genes, and no reason is known for the rest. The DNA gave D and trimming, while V, J and clone size come from that table. Here the sample has 180,000 or so clones; approximately 85% occur a single time. Of the sample, around 9.8% is held by the ten largest clones.

This clonotype originated in a woman of 80 years or more with acute or convalescent COVID-19. The sequenced sample was peripheral blood. The sequence is built from TRBV7-2 and TRBJ1-3, with a weak D call of TRBD1 (6 bases match). At the DNA level, the sequence is TGTGCCAGCAGCTTAGGACAGTCCTCAGGGGTCTCTGGAAACACCATATATTTT. Translated, it gives CASSLGQSSGVSGNTIYF.